This T cell receptor (beta chain) was observed in a study of T cell repertoires and HLA-DP antigens. The CDR3 has 16 amino acids. Trimming took off 4 bases at V and 4 bases at J, with 19 bases between the two ends. Germline loops: CDR1 SGHTA, CDR2 FQGNSA. Study conclusions and caveats: Average cumulative frequency of previously undetected clones was about 36% against one allele and 50% to 65% against the other.

Assay used: immunoSEQ multiplex PCR; TCRdb lists only in-frame clones, some missing. The sample holds tens of thousands of clones, over 75% seen once. As to this clone: Its antigen remains unknown.

This chain uses TRBV7-2 with TRBJ2-5; the D gene is possibly TRBD1 (7 bases). This clonotype was sampled from a man in his 60s in good health and CMV-seronegative. The source material was CD4+ T cells from PBMCs. CDR3 nucleotide sequence: TGTGCCAGCAGCTGGGGGACAGCACGGAGGGCAGAGACCCAGTACTTC. Its protein product is CASSWGTARRAETQYF.